A selection of T cell receptor beta chains follows, all from one sample in a study of Tregs in tolerant kidney transplant recipients. Produced via immunoSEQ multiplex PCR; TCRdb's table is partial and in-frame only. The sample carries 100,000 or so clones, approximately 94% recorded once. The material sequenced was CD4+ T cells from blood (PBMCs), taken 12 months after the transplant. The receptors originated from a human patient who received a combined kidney and bone marrow transplant. The graft donor may have given rise to some T cells. The CDR3 runs from the conserved cysteine through the conserved F or W. The D gene is left open where the match is weak. Size tells how often a clone was seen (once, few, many) or the class of an expanded clone, and some rows leave it out.

J | size | V | D | DNA | CDR3
TRBJ2-7 | once | TRBV10-2 | NA | TGCGCCAGCAGCAGGGTCCCGAGCTCCTACGAGCAGTACTTC | CASSRVPSSYEQYF
TRBJ2-7 | NA | TRBV5-4 | TRBD1 | TGTGCCAGCAGCATCCGCGACAGGGACGCTACCTACGAGCAGTACTTC | CASSIRDRDATYEQYF
TRBJ2-7 | NA | TRBV4-2 | TRBD1 | TGTGCCAGCAGCCAAGCCTCCGACAGGGGGCTTAAATACGAGCAGTACTTC | CASSQASDRGLKYEQYF
TRBJ1-1 | once | TRBV11-3 | TRBD1 | TGTGCCAGCAGCTCTCGGCGGACAGGGGTAATTTCGGCTTTCTTT | CASSSRRTGVISAFF
TRBJ2-3 | NA | TRBV4-1 | NA | TGCGCCAGCAGCCAAGGCCAGGGTGGGGGAGGTACAGATACGCAGTATTTT | CASSQGQGGGGTDTQYF
TRBJ2-3 | NA | TRBV15 | NA | TGTGCCACCAGCAGGAGACAGGTTCCTAGCACAGATACGCAGTATTTT | CATSRRQVPSTDTQYF
TRBJ2-1 | NA | TRBV7-8 | TRBD2 | TGTGCCAGCAGCCTGACTAGCGGGAGATTTAATGAGCAGTTCTTC | CASSLTSGRFNEQFF
TRBJ1-2 | once | TRBV5-5 | NA | TGTGCCAGCAGCTTCGTGTACTATGGCTACACCTTC | CASSFVYYGYTF
TRBJ2-7 | NA | TRBV6-5 | NA | TGTGCCAGCAGTTGGCAATTTGGAGGGAGCTACGAGCAGTACTTC | CASSWQFGGSYEQYF
TRBJ2-2 | NA | TRBV5-1 | NA | TGCGCCAGCAGCTTGACCCCCCCCGGGATTGCGCCCGGGGAGCTGTTTTTT | CASSLTPPGIAPGELFF
TRBJ2-3 | NA | TRBV5-1 | NA | TGCGCCAGCAGAGCGAGGGGGACAGATACGCAGTATTTT | CASRARGTDTQYF
TRBJ1-5 | NA | TRBV9 | NA | TGTGCCAGCAGCGCCGGGACAAATTCTTATCAGCCCCAGCATTTT | CASSAGTNSYQPQHF
TRBJ2-7 | NA | TRBV6-5 | TRBD2 | TGTGCCAGCAGTCAACTCCGGGGGGGCCCCTACGAGCAGTACTTC | CASSQLRGGPYEQYF
TRBJ2-7 | NA | TRBV18 | NA | TGTGCCAGCTCACCCAGCTCCTACGAGCAGTACTTC | CASSPSSYEQYF
TRBJ2-1 | NA | TRBV7-9 | NA | TGTGCCAGCAGCACAAGACTGGGGAGCGGGCGATACAATGAGCAGTTCTTC | CASSTRLGSGRYNEQFF
TRBJ2-7 | NA | TRBV7-2 | TRBD2 | TGTGCCAGCAGCCGTCGAGCGGGGGAATACGAGCAGTACTTC | CASSRRAGEYEQYF
TRBJ2-1 | NA | TRBV7-2 | NA | TGTGCCAGCAGCTCGACAGGTTACTACAATGAGCAGTTCTTC | CASSSTGYYNEQFF
TRBJ2-1 | NA | TRBV7-9 | NA | TGTGCCAGCAGCTTAGTAGGGGCCGGCGGGCAGTTCTTC | CASSLVGAGGQFF
TRBJ2-5 | NA | TRBV29-1 | NA | TGCGGCGTCGGTGCCTTCGTCGAAGAGACCCAGTACTTC | CGVGAFVEETQYF
TRBJ2-6 | NA | TRBV2 | NA | TGTGCCAGCAGTGGGGTCCCAGGGGCTGGGGCCAACGTCCTGACTTTC | CASSGVPGAGANVLTF
TRBJ2-1 | NA | TRBV7-3 | NA | TGTGCCAGCAGCCCCTCTACAGACAATGAGCAGTTCTTC | CASSPSTDNEQFF
TRBJ2-2 | NA | TRBV28 | TRBD1 | TGTGCCAGCAGCCCCTTGGACAGGGATGACGGGGAGCTGTTTTTT | CASSPLDRDDGELFF
TRBJ2-2 | NA | TRBV7-2 | NA | TGTGCCAGCAGCGGATTACAGGGTTCGTGGACCGGGGAGCTGTTTTTT | CASSGLQGSWTGELFF
TRBJ2-7 | NA | TRBV27 | NA | TGTGCCAGCAGTTTATTTGGGGCAGGGGGGACCTCCTACGAGCAGTACTTC | CASSLFGAGGTSYEQYF
TRBJ2-1 | NA | TRBV7-2 | NA | TGTGCCAGCAGCTCTATGAACAATGAGCAGTTCTTC | CASSSMNNEQFF
TRBJ1-5 | NA | TRBV5-5 | NA | TGTGCCAGCAGCTTGGTTTTGCCAGGGGATCAGCCCCAGCATTTT | CASSLVLPGDQPQHF
TRBJ2-4 | NA | TRBV9 | TRBD2 | TGTGCCAGCAGCGAGGGACTAGCGGGATGGGGAGCCAAAAACATTCAGTACTTC | CASSEGLAGWGAKNIQYF
TRBJ1-5 | NA | TRBV5-1 | NA | TGCGCCAGCAGCTTGGACGGGGATCAGCCCCAGCATTTT | CASSLDGDQPQHF
TRBJ1-6 | NA | TRBV11-2 | TRBD1 | TGTGCCAGCAGCTCAAGAGGGACAGATAATTCACCCCTCCACTTT | CASSSRGTDNSPLHF
TRBJ2-3 | NA | TRBV10-3 | NA | TGTGCCATCAGTGATTCGAGAGGGACAGATACGCAGTATTTT | CAISDSRGTDTQYF